This TCR beta chain was recorded in a study of radiotherapy plus CTLA-4 blockade in lung cancer. Study findings and constraints: Interferon-beta, together with early blood T cell clone dynamics, reportedly best predicted response. In blood, tumor-derived TCR clones expanded after radiotherapy plus ipilimumab.

Method: immunoSEQ multiplex PCR; TCRdb's copy keeps in-frame clones and lacks some. Of nearly 95,000 clones listed, about four fifths are singletons. CDR3 length: 12 residues. V was pared by 4 bases and J by 7 bases, with 11 bases between. Germline V lookup: CDR1 SGHTA, CDR2 FQGTGA. On this clone itself: Its antigen remains unidentified.

Focal radiation and CTLA-4 blockade (ipilimumab) were tested in chemo-refractory metastatic non-small-cell lung cancer patients. This specimen consisted of peripheral blood, obtained from a patient treated with radiotherapy plus ipilimumab. J is TRBJ2-7 and V is TRBV7-3, with D possibly being TRBD2 (6 bases). The TCR comes from a human donor with non-small cell lung cancer that progressed on radiotherapy plus ipilimumab. The CDR3 nucleotides are TGTGCCAGCAGCTCGACTGGGAGGGAGCAGTACTTC. Protein product: CASSSTGREQYF.